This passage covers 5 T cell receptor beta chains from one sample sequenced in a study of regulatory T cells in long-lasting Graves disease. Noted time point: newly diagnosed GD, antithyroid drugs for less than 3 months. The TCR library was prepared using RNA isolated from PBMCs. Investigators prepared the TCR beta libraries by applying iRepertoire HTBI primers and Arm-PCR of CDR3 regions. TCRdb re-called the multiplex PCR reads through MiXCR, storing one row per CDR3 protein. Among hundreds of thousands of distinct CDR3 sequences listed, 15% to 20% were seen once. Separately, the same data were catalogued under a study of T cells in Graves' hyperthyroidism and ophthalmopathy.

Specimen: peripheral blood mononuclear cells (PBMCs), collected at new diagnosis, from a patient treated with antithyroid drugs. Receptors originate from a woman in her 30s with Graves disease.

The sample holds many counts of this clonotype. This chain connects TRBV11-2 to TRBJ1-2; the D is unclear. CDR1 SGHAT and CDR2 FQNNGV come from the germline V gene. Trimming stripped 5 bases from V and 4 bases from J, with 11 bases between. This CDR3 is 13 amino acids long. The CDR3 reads CASSQRLLYGYTF. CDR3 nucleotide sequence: TGTGCCAGCAGCCAACGCCTCCTCTATGGCTACACCTTC.

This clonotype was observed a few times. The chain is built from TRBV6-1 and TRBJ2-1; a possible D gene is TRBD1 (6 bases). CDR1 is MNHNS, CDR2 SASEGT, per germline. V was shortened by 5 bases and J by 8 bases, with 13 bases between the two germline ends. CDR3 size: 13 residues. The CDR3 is CASSQGFLDEQFF. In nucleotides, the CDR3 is TGTGCCAGCAGTCAGGGGTTTCTGGATGAGCAGTTCTTC.

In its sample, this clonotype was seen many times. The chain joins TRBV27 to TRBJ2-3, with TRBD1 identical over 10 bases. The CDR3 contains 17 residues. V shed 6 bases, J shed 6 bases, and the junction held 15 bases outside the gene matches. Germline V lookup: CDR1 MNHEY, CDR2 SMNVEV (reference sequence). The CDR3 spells CASSHRQGAASDDTQYF. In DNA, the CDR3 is TGTGCCAGCAGCCATAGACAGGGGGCCGCGTCGGATGATACGCAGTATTTT.

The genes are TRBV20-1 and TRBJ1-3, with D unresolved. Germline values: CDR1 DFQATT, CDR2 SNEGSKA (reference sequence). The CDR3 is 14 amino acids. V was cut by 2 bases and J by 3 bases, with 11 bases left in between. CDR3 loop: CSARSWADGNTIYF. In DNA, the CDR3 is TGCAGTGCTAGATCCTGGGCGGATGGAAACACCATATATTTT.

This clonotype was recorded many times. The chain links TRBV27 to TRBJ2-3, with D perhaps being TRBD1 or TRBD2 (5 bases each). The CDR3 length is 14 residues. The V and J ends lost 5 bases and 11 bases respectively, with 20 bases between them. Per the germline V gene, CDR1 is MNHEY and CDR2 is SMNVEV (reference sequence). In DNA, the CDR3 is TGTGCCAGCAGTACCCCCACGGGACGTCATCAGCAGTATTTT. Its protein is CASSTPTGRHQQYF.